This T cell receptor beta chain was found in a study of OX40 agonist ivuxolimab in advanced cancers. The germline V gene has CDR1 MNHNY and CDR2 SVGAGI (reference sequence). V was trimmed by 5 bases and J by 4 bases, leaving 14 bases between them. The CDR3 extends over 15 amino acids. Assay: immunoSEQ multiplex PCR; the TCRdb copy retains only in-frame clones and omits some. The table records 65,000 to 75,000 clones, around 83% of them present only once. This clonotype was sampled from an adult with an advanced solid tumor such as melanoma, head and neck, liver or kidney cancer. The chain combines TRBV6-6 with TRBJ1-4; weak D call: TRBD1 (5 bases). Sequenced material: CD4+ or CD8+ T cells sorted from blood, taken in a trial of the OX40 agonist ivuxolimab. The CDR3 here is CASSRRTTINEKLFF. As DNA, the CDR3 is TGTGCCAGCAGTCGGAGGACAACTATTAATGAAAAACTGTTTTTT.